These 3 T cell receptor beta chains came from one sample sequenced in a study of OX40 agonist ivuxolimab in advanced cancers. TCRdb's copy holds only in-frame clones and misses some; the assay was immunoSEQ multiplex PCR. The sample holds 85,000 to 120,000 clones, 90% seen once. The sample consisted of CD4+ or CD8+ T cells sorted from blood, taken in a trial of the OX40 agonist ivuxolimab. Source of these receptors: an adult with an advanced solid tumor such as melanoma, head and neck, liver or kidney cancer.

This CDR3 is CASSSPGATDTQYF. The CDR3 DNA is TGTGCCAGCAGTTCCCCCGGGGCCACAGATACGCAGTATTTT. The V call is TRBV6-6, the J call TRBJ2-3, with D tentatively TRBD1 or TRBD2 (5 bases each). Germline values: CDR1 MNHNY, CDR2 SVGAGI (reference sequence). V lost 4 bases, J lost 2 bases, and 10 bases lay in between. This CDR3 is 14 amino acids long.

The chain recombines TRBV7-9 with TRBJ1-6, with TRBD1 matching over 7 bases. CDR3 length: 16 amino acids. The V segment lost 5 bases and the J segment 2 bases; nucleotides outside the gene matches: 6. CDR1 and CDR2 (germline): SEHNR, FQNEAQ (reference sequence). The CDR3 coding sequence is TGTGCCAGCAGCACCGACAGGGCGGCCTATAATTCACCCCTCCACTTT. Its protein product is CASSTDRAAYNSPLHF.

V usage is TRBV11-2 and J usage is TRBJ1-1; D ambiguous. The CDR3 covers 11 residues. CDR1 and CDR2 from the germline V gene are SGHAT and FQNNGV. V gave up 3 bases and J gave up 1 base, with 0 bases separating them. The CDR3 protein is CASSLNTEAFF. Here the CDR3 DNA reads TGTGCCAGCAGCTTGAACACTGAAGCTTTCTTT.